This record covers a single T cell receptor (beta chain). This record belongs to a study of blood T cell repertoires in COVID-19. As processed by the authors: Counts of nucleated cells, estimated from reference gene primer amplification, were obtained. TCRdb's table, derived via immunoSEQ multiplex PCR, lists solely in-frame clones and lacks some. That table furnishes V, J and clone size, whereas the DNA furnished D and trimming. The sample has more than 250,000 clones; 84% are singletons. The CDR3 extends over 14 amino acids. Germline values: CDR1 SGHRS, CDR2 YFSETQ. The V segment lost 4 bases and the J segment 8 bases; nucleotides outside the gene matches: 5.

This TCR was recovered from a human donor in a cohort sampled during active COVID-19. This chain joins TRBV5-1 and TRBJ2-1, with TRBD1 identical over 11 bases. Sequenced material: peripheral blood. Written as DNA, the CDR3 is TGCGCCAGCAGCCGGGACAGGGGGGACGATGAGCAGTTCTTC. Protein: CASSRDRGDDEQFF.